The T cell receptor (beta chain) described here comes from a study of radiation and T cells in renal cell carcinoma. The data were produced by immunoSEQ multiplex PCR, yet TCRdb's version contains in-frame clones alone and is incomplete. Found here are more than 10,000 clones, 50% to 60% of them singletons; the top ten hold about 10%. Noted treatment: treatment-naive control, cytoreductive nephrectomy. The germline gives CDR1 MGHDK, CDR2 SYGVNS. The ends were cut back, 2 bases at V and 5 bases at J, with 4 bases in the middle. The CDR3 length is 12 residues. This clonotype was sampled from a man aged 35-49 years with renal cell carcinoma. The J gene is TRBJ2-1, the V gene TRBV25-1; no clear D. The sample in question was tumor tissue, obtained from a patient whose treatment was nephrectomy without radiotherapy. The DNA for the CDR3 is TGTGCCAGCAGTGAAAACGACAATGAGCAGTTCTTC. Its protein is CASSENDNEQFF.